Below, 10 T cell receptor beta chains from the same sample are listed, as sequenced in a study of metastatic and nonmetastatic thyroid tumors. Patients were all untreated before their thyroid surgery. TCRdb re-called the PCR reads with MiXCR. Of about 85,000 clones in the sample, 8.6% were seen once. The sequenced sample was blood. All receptors come from a female donor with papillary thyroid cancer or a benign thyroid nodule (not recorded which). Some clones in this sample may be carry-over from other donors' samples.

This clone was counted ten times or more. This chain links TRBV6-1 with TRBJ1-5; 9 bases align to TRBD1. There are 16 residues in the CDR3. J lost 2 bases, V lost 7 bases, and 9 bases had no gene match. Germline V CDR1 and CDR2: MNHNS, SASEGT. CDR3 DNA: TGTGCCAGCACCAGACAGGGGGGTCAAGGCAATCAGCCCCAGCATTTT. Its protein product is CASTRQGGQGNQPQHF.

This clone was picked up many times. The rearrangement uses TRBV10-1 and TRBJ1-3; D ambiguous. CDR3 size: 14 residues. V lost 4 bases to trimming and J lost 3 bases, with 10 bases between them. Germline V gives CDR1 WNHNN, CDR2 SYGVQD (reference sequence). CDR3 loop: CASSGGRIGNTIYF. The CDR3 nucleotides read TGCGCCAGCAGTGGCGGGAGAATTGGAAACACCATATATTTT.

This clone occurred many times. This chain links TRBV24-1 with TRBJ1-2; 8 nucleotides line up with TRBD1. The CDR3 contains 13 residues. CDR1 is KGHDR, CDR2 SFDVKD, per germline. The J segment lost 4 bases and the V segment lost 9 bases, leaving 6 bases of the junction unmatched. The CDR3, as DNA: TGTGCCACCTCAGGGGGCTCAGGCTATGGCTACACCTTC. It encodes CATSGGSGYGYTF.

This clone appeared many times. Different DNA sequences within this sample yield the same CDR3. V gene TRBV5-1 combines with J gene TRBJ2-7; D possibly corresponds to TRBD1 (6 bases). V shed 4 bases and J shed 4 bases, with 9 bases lying between them. CDR1 and CDR2 (germline): SGHRS, YFSETQ. The length of the CDR3 is 12 residues. The CDR3 here is CASSVTGYEQYF. The CDR3 DNA follows: TGCGCCAGCAGCGTTACAGGGTACGAGCAGTACTTC.

This clone has more than one count but fewer than ten. This may arise from a read error, as a much more abundant clone is one base away. The chain uses TRBV28 and TRBJ2-3; 8 bases fit TRBD2. This CDR3 comprises 15 residues. Looked up from germline, CDR1 is MDHEN and CDR2 is SYDVKM. Here the CDR3 reads CAGRTGGGAADTQYF. The CDR3 DNA reads TGTGCCGGCAGGACGGGGGGGGGCGCCGCAGATACGCAGTATTTT. Full variable domain (remainder filled in from reference TRBV28 and TRBJ2-3): DVKVTQSSRYLVKRTGEKVFLECVQDMDHENMFWYRQDPGLGLRLIYFSYDVKMKEKGDIPEGYSVSREKKERFSLILESASTNQTSMYLCAGRTGGGAADTQYFGPGTRLTVL.

The sample holds many counts of this clone. The chain joins TRBV7-2 to TRBJ2-2; 10 nucleotides line up with TRBD2. The CDR3 totals 15 residues. CDR1 and CDR2 (germline): SGHTA, FQGNSA. With 10 bases clipped from V and 4 bases from J, the junction kept 9 bases outside the gene matches. CDR3 residues: CATSAGGPRTGELFF. The CDR3 coding sequence is TGTGCCACTTCAGCGGGGGGGCCGCGCACCGGGGAGCTGTTTTTT.

This clone was counted between two and nine times. Since a much larger clone is just one base distant, this may be a read error. The rearrangement joins TRBV5-1 to TRBJ1-3, with D hard to call. CDR1 is SGHRS and CDR2 is YFSETQ in the germline V gene. The CDR3 covers 14 residues. The CDR3 DNA follows: TGCGCCAGCAGCTTGGAGGTTGGTGGAAACGCCATATATTTT. Amino acid sequence: CASSLEVGGNAIYF.

This clone has a handful of counts. The chain is built from TRBV10-1 and TRBJ2-7; 7 positions match TRBD1. Unmatched junction bases numbered 6, after V lost 5 bases and J lost 2 bases. Germline V gives CDR1 WNHNN, CDR2 SYGVQD (reference sequence). This CDR3 comprises 14 residues. CDR3 nucleotide sequence: TGCGCCAGCAGTCGGACCGGGACAGCCTACGAGCAGTACTTC. Protein: CASSRTGTAYEQYF.

There are a few counts of this clone. A read error is possible here, since a much larger clone lies one base away. The same CDR3 is also encoded by other DNA sequences in this sample. V and J are TRBV10-2 and TRBJ2-1; 7 nucleotides align to TRBD1. Germline loops: CDR1 WSHSY, CDR2 SAAADI. V trimming: 3 bases; J trimming: 7 bases; junction bases outside the gene matches: 9. The CDR3 has 15 residues. CDR3 in amino acids: CASSDERQGTNEQFF. The CDR3 DNA is TGCGCCAGCAGTGACGAGAGACAGGGTACGAATGAGCAGTTCTTC.

In this sample, this clone turned up many times. V is TRBV3-1 and J is TRBJ1-2, with D unresolved. CDR1 and CDR2 (germline): LGHDT, YNNKEL (reference sequence). Trimming pared 1 base from V and 4 bases from J, leaving 16 bases between. The CDR3 has 16 amino acids. CDR3 in amino acids: CASSQVRSAKAYGYTF. In nucleotides, the CDR3 is TGTGCCAGCAGCCAAGTCAGATCAGCCAAAGCCTATGGCTACACCTTC.